These T cell receptor beta chains were read from a single sample in a study of T cell repertoires in cytomegalovirus infection. TCRdb analysed the reads with MiXCR anew, one entry per CDR3 protein. The sample has 300,000 or so distinct CDR3 sequences, 20% to 30% seen once. Their recognized antigens are unknown. The sequences come from cultured PBMCs, collected from culture after CMV antigen stimulation. Receptor source: a human donor in good health (CMV status not recorded). Some clones in this sample may be carry-over from other donors' samples. Each CDR3 is given with its conserved first and last residue. The D gene is left open where the match is weak. Clone size is given for some rows only: seen once, a few or many times, or a class if the clone is expanded.

v_call	cdr3_length	clone_size	j_call	d_call	cdr3_aa	cdr3_nt
TRBV5-1	15	few	TRBJ2-3	TRBD2	CASSFGGRSADTQYF	TGCGCCAGCAGCTTCGGCGGGAGGTCCGCAGATACGCAGTATTTT
TRBV6-1	13	few	TRBJ1-4	.	CASSEGHTEKLFF	TGTGCCAGCAGCGAGGGACATACTGAAAAACTGTTTTTT
TRBV7-2	12	many	TRBJ1-1	.	CASSLDVTEAFF	TGTGCCAGCAGCTTAGACGTGACTGAAGCTTTCTTT
TRBV6-2/TRBV6-3	17	.	TRBJ1-1	TRBD1	CASTPLGRGDRNTEAFF	TGTGCCAGCACTCCCTTGGGGAGAGGGGACAGGAACACTGAAGCTTTCTTT
TRBV6-5	14	.	TRBJ2-2	.	CASSYLILAGELFF	TGTGCCAGCAGTTACCTAATCCTAGCCGGGGAGCTGTTTTTT
TRBV28	11	.	TRBJ1-1	TRBD1	CASSLGQQAFF	TGTGCCAGCAGTTTGGGACAGCAAGCTTTCTTT
TRBV29-1	14	few	TRBJ2-3	TRBD2	CSATSGMGTDTQYF	TGCAGCGCGACTAGCGGGATGGGCACAGATACGCAGTATTTT
TRBV7-2	11	many	TRBJ2-1	.	CASSLGGEQFF	TGTGCCAGCAGCTTAGGCGGTGAGCAGTTCTTC
TRBV7-2	15	.	TRBJ1-1	TRBD1	CASSALQGADTEAFF	TGTGCCAGCAGCGCATTACAGGGGGCTGACACTGAAGCTTTCTTT
TRBV20-1	10	.	TRBJ2-7	.	CSASGYEQYF	TGCAGTGCTAGTGGCTACGAGCAGTACTTC
TRBV20-1	12	.	TRBJ2-7	.	CSARQDYYEQYF	TGCAGTGCTAGGCAGGACTACTACGAGCAGTACTTC
TRBV2	16	few	TRBJ2-7	.	CASGGSRVRLPYEQYF	TGTGCCAGCGGAGGCTCCAGGGTGAGGCTGCCCTACGAGCAGTACTTC
TRBV19	18	.	TRBJ2-3	TRBD2	CASSIFSGLATSTDTQYF	TGTGCCAGTAGTATCTTCTCGGGACTAGCTACTAGCACAGATACGCAGTATTTT
TRBV7-6	15	.	TRBJ2-3	.	CASSLEGGDTDTQYF	TGTGCCAGCAGCTTAGAGGGGGGAGACACAGATACGCAGTATTTT
TRBV6-6	12	.	TRBJ1-6	.	CASGPGNSPLHF	TGTGCCAGCGGGCCTGGGAATTCACCCCTCCACTTT
TRBV29-1	12	.	TRBJ1-2	.	CSVGVRDYGYTF	TGCAGCGTTGGAGTACGGGACTATGGCTACACCTTC
TRBV29-1	13	.	TRBJ2-1	TRBD2	CSALTSGYNEQFF	TGCAGCGCTCTGACTAGCGGCTACAATGAGCAGTTCTTC
TRBV15	14	few	TRBJ1-1	.	CATSRGGFETEAFF	TGTGCCACCAGCAGAGGAGGGTTCGAAACTGAAGCTTTCTTT